This is a list of T cell receptor beta chains from one sample in a study of response to subunit inactivated influenza vaccine. TCRdb ran MiXCR on the RT-PCR reads and lists one entry per CDR3 protein. The sample includes more than 450,000 distinct CDR3 sequences, 10% to 15% seen only once; the top ten take around 9.6%. The material was PBMCs from blood, obtained on the day of vaccination. The source is a man between 45 and 60 years old who received an inactivated influenza vaccine. Both conserved end residues are part of each CDR3. D genes are given only for firm matches. Clone size is given for some rows only: seen once, a few or many times, or a class if the clone is expanded.

V gene	D gene	J gene	clone size	CDR3 protein	CDR3 DNA
TRBV3-1	TRBD2	TRBJ2-3	NA	CASSQEGVSGRSADTQYF	TGTGCCAGCAGCCAAGAGGGAGTTAGCGGGAGGTCCGCAGATACGCAGTATTTT
TRBV7-2	TRBD1	TRBJ2-5	NA	CASSTGQPLQTQYF	TGTGCCAGCAGCACGGGACAGCCGCTGCAGACCCAGTACTTC
TRBV5-1	NA	TRBJ2-6	few	CASSLQTGLGANVLTF	TGCGCCAGCAGCCTCCAAACAGGGCTAGGGGCCAACGTCCTGACTTTC
TRBV28	NA	TRBJ2-7	few	CASSFHQGLSYEQYF	TGTGCCAGCAGTTTTCACCAGGGTCTCTCCTACGAGCAGTACTTC
TRBV5-1	NA	TRBJ2-7	many	CASSQKLDSGAYEQYF	TGCGCCAGCAGCCAAAAACTGGACAGTGGGGCCTACGAGCAGTACTTC
TRBV12-3/TRBV12-4	TRBD2	TRBJ2-1	NA	CASSLSGGAYEQFF	TGTGCCAGCAGCCTTAGCGGGGGGGCCTATGAGCAGTTCTTC
TRBV6-2/TRBV6-3	TRBD1	TRBJ2-7	NA	CASSYSTLTGDYEQYF	TGTGCCAGCAGTTACTCAACGCTGACAGGGGACTACGAGCAGTACTTC
TRBV6-2/TRBV6-3	TRBD1	TRBJ2-2	many	CASSPRGFANTGELFF	TGTGCCAGCAGTCCCAGGGGGTTCGCGAACACCGGGGAGCTGTTTTTT
TRBV27	TRBD2	TRBJ2-1	many	CASSKGLAGGNEQFF	TGTGCCAGCAGTAAGGGACTAGCGGGAGGCAATGAGCAGTTCTTC
TRBV15	NA	TRBJ2-5	NA	CATSRDGSAGETQYF	TGTGCCACCAGCAGAGATGGCAGTGCAGGGGAGACCCAGTACTTC
TRBV5-1	NA	TRBJ2-5	NA	CASSLVGALYQETQYF	TGCGCCAGCAGCTTGGTGGGAGCCCTTTACCAAGAGACCCAGTACTTC
TRBV4-3	TRBD1	TRBJ2-7	NA	CASSQESLWDRDYEQYF	TGCGCCAGCAGCCAAGAAAGTCTGTGGGACAGGGACTACGAGCAGTACTTC